Sequencing of this T cell receptor (beta chain) was carried out in a study of identical twins. The study, taken as a whole, reports: Conclusions relied on cross-sectional statistical analysis, not following the same donors.

Notes on this clonotype: The antigen remains undetermined.

In TCRdb, the 5' RACE reads were re-called with MiXCR into one record per CDR3 protein. This table has approximately 230,000 distinct CDR3 sequences, about 14% appearing once. This clonotype was obtained from a woman between 18 and 30 years old in good health. Sequenced sample: memory (CD45RO+) T cells sorted from blood.

CDR3 nucleotides: TGTGCCAGCAGCTTAGCGGGACAGGCATTAATGAACACTGAAGCTTTCTTT. Protein: CASSLAGQALMNTEAFF. The chain employs TRBV7-9 and TRBJ1-1, with TRBD1 matching 8 bases. CDR1 is SEHNR and CDR2 is FQNEAQ in the germline V gene (reference sequence). The CDR3 runs to 17 residues. V was pared by 0 bases and J by 0 bases, with 6 bases of the junction left unmatched.